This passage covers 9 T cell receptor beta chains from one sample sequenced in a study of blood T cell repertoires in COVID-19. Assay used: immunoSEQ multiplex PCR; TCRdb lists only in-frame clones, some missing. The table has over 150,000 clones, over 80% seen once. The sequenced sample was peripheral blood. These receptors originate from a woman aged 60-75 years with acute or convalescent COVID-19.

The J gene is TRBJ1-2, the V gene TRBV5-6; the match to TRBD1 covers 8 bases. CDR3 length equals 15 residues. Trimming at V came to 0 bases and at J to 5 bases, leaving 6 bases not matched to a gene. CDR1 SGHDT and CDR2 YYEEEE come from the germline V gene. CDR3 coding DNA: TGTGCCAGCAGCTTGGATCGGGACAGGCGATATGGCTACACCTTC. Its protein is CASSLDRDRRYGYTF. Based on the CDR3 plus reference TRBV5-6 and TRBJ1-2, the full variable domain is DAGVTQSPTHLIKTRGQQVTLRCSPKSGHDTVSWYQQALGQGPQFIFQYYEEEERQRGNFPDRFSGHQFPNYSSELNVNALLLGDSALYLCASSLDRDRRYGYTFGSGTRLTVV.

The CDR3 here is CATSDSRDRGRGGYGYTF. CDR3 DNA sequence: TGTGCCACCAGTGATTCACGGGACAGGGGGCGAGGAGGCTATGGCTACACCTTC. This chain connects TRBV24-1 to TRBJ1-2, with 12 nucleotides matching TRBD1. The germline gives CDR1 KGHDR, CDR2 SFDVKD. The V and J ends lost 2 bases and 4 bases, in that order; junction bases with no gene match: 10. The CDR3 length is 18 residues.

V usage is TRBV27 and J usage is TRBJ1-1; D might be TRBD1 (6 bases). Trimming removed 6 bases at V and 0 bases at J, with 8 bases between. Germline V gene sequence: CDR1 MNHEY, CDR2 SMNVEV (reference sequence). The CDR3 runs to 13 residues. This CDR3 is CASRWTVNTEAFF. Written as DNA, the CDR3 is TGTGCCAGCAGGTGGACAGTGAACACTGAAGCTTTCTTT.

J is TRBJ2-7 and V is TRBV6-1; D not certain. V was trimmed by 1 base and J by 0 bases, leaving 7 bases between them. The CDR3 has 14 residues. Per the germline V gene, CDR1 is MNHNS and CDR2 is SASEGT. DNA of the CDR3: TGTGCCAGCAGTGAAGTTCCGAGCTCCTACGAGCAGTACTTC. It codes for CASSEVPSSYEQYF.

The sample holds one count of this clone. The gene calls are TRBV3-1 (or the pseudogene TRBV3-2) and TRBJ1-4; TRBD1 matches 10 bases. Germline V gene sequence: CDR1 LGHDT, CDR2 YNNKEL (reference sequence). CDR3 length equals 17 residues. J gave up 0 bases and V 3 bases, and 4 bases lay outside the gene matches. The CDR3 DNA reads TGTGCCAGCAGCCACCGGGACAGGGGTGCAACTAATGAAAAACTGTTTTTT. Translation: CASSHRDRGATNEKLFF.

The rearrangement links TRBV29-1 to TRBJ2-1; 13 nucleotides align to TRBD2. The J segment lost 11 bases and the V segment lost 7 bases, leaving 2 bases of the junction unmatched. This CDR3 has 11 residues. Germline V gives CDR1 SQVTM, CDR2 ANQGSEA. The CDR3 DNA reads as TGCAGCGGACTAGCGGGGGGTAAGCAGTTCTTC. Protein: CSGLAGGKQFF.

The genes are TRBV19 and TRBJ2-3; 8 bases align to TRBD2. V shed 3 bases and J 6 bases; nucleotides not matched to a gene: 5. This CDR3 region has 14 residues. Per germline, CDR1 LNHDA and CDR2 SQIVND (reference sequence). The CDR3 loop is CASSMRTSPDTQYF. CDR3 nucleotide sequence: TGTGCCAGTAGTATGAGGACTAGCCCCGATACGCAGTATTTT.

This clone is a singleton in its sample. DNA for the CDR3: TGTGCCAGCAGCCGCGGAATAAGCTCTGGAAACACCATATATTTT. It specifies CASSRGISSGNTIYF. J is TRBJ1-3 and V is TRBV6-2 or TRBV6-3, with unresolved D. Germline lookup yields CDR1 MNHEY and CDR2 SVGEGT. The CDR3 sequence is 15 residues long. V was cut by 6 bases and J by 0 bases, with 12 bases left in between.

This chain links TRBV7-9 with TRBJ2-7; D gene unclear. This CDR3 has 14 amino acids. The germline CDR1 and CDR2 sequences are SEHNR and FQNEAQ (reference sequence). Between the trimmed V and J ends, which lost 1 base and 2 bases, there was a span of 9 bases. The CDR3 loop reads CASSLVAVPYEQYF. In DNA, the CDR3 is TGTGCCAGCAGCTTAGTGGCAGTACCCTACGAGCAGTACTTC. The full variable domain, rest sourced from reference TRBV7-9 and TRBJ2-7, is DTGVSQNPRHKITKRGQNVTFRCDPISEHNRLYWYRQTLGQGPEFLTYFQNEAQLEKSRLLSDRFSAERPKGSFSTLEIQRTEQGDSAMYLCASSLVAVPYEQYFGPGTRLTVT.